The 30 T cell receptor beta chains reported below all come from one sample, sequenced in a study of T-cell reconstitution after alpha-beta-depleted transplantation in children. The TCRbeta library incorporated unique molecular identifiers. Using its own MiXCR run on the PCR reads, TCRdb lists one record per CDR3 protein. The table includes approximately 1,000,000 distinct CDR3 sequences, around 30% detected once. The sample in question was PBMCs, mostly from graft donor cells, obtained 360 days after TCRalphabeta/CD19-depleted stem cell transplant. The receptors shown here come from a boy younger than two who had a stem cell transplant for SCID, so the T cells may come from the graft donor.

This clonotype was picked up a small number of times. The gene calls are TRBV27 and TRBJ1-2; tentatively, D is TRBD1 (6 bases). The CDR3 totals 14 residues. Trimming removed 4 bases at V and 5 bases at J, with 14 bases between. The V gene's germline CDR1 is MNHEY and CDR2 SMNVEV (reference sequence). The DNA of the CDR3 is TGTGCCAGCAGTTACAGGGCCCCTGGGTATGGCTACACCTTC. Amino acid sequence: CASSYRAPGYGYTF.

This clonotype was recorded a few times. This sequence joins TRBV5-1 and TRBJ1-3; D not resolved. Germline V gives CDR1 SGHRS, CDR2 YFSETQ. The CDR3 runs to 14 residues. V lost 0 bases to trimming and J lost 7 bases, with 11 bases between them. The CDR3 loop is CASSLEAGFNTIYF. The CDR3, as DNA: TGCGCCAGCAGCTTGGAGGCCGGGTTCAACACCATATATTTT.

In this sample, this clonotype turned up a few times. The chain combines TRBV10-3 with TRBJ2-5; 13 nucleotides match TRBD2. The ends lost 6 bases at V and 4 bases at J; junction bases unmatched: 8. The CDR3 loop spans 16 amino acids. The germline CDR1 and CDR2 sequences are ENHRY and SYGVKD. The CDR3 loop is CAISAGTSGVRETQYF. DNA for the CDR3: TGTGCCATCAGCGCCGGGACTAGCGGGGTCAGAGAGACCCAGTACTTC.

The gene calls are TRBV20-1 and TRBJ1-5, with D maybe TRBD1 (5 bases). The ends were cut back, 6 bases at V and 4 bases at J, with 19 bases in the middle. The CDR3 has 15 residues. CDR1 DFQATT and CDR2 SNEGSKA come from the germline V gene (reference sequence). As DNA, the CDR3 is TGCAGTGCGGGTGAGGGTACGGGGGGTAATCAGCCCCAGCATTTT. Encoded protein: CSAGEGTGGNQPQHF.

The rearrangement uses TRBV15 and TRBJ1-1, with 8 bases aligning to TRBD1. Germline loops: CDR1 LNHNV, CDR2 YYDKDF (reference sequence). The V and J ends lost 3 bases and 4 bases, in that order; junction bases with no gene match: 16. The CDR3 is 18 amino acids. CDR3 loop: CATSRDQGARWVGTEAFF. In DNA, the CDR3 is TGTGCCACCAGCAGGGACCAGGGGGCGCGATGGGTGGGCACTGAAGCTTTCTTT.

The CDR3 spells CASSQGGTGSAFF. DNA of the CDR3: TGTGCCAGCAGCCAAGGAGGGACAGGGTCGGCTTTCTTT. V is TRBV3-1 and J is TRBJ1-1; TRBD1 matches at 9 bases. Germline V CDR1 and CDR2: LGHDT, YNNKEL (reference sequence). V was pared by 1 base and J by 11 bases, with 5 bases of the junction left unmatched. This CDR3 is built from 13 residues. Based on the CDR3 plus reference TRBV3-1 and TRBJ1-1, the full variable domain is DTAVSQTPKYLVTQMGNDKSIKCEQNLGHDTMYWYKQDSKKFLKIMFSYNNKELIINETVPNRFSPKSPDKAHLNLHINSLELGDSAVYFCASSQGGTGSAFFGQGTRLTVV.

V is TRBV5-6 and J is TRBJ2-3; TRBD1 agrees at 9 bases. Unmatched junction bases numbered 6, after V lost 4 bases and J lost 6 bases. CDR3 size: 14 residues. Germline V gene lookup returns CDR1 SGHDT and CDR2 YYEEEE. The DNA for the CDR3 is TGTGCCAGCAGCCCCGGACAGGGGATGGATACGCAGTATTTT. Encoded protein: CASSPGQGMDTQYF.

This sequence joins TRBV24-1 and TRBJ2-1; 10 bases are shared with TRBD1. The V and J ends lost 5 bases and 10 bases, in that order; junction bases with no gene match: 4. The germline CDR1 and CDR2 sequences are KGHDR and SFDVKD. The CDR3 is 13 residues long. CDR3 loop: CATSGQGAGEQFF. The CDR3 DNA sequence: TGTGCCACCAGTGGACAGGGGGCTGGGGAGCAGTTCTTC.

The CDR3 bases are TGCGCCAGCAGCTTGGAAGTACAGGGGATACTAGCGGGGGGGATTAAAGAGACCCAGTACTTC. Translating it yields CASSLEVQGILAGGIKETQYF. V is TRBV5-1 and J is TRBJ2-5, with 13 bases matching TRBD2. The germline CDR1 and CDR2 sequences are SGHRS and YFSETQ. The J segment lost 3 bases and the V segment lost 0 bases, leaving 17 bases of the junction unmatched. The CDR3 is made up of 21 amino acids.

The chain carries TRBV12-3 or TRBV12-4 and TRBJ1-1; unclear D gene. The CDR3 extends over 15 amino acids. Trimming took 5 bases from V and 6 from J, leaving 19 bases between them. The CDR3 region has the DNA TGTGCCAGCAGTCCCATAGCGGGCCCCCTTCCTGAAGCTTTCTTT. It yields the protein CASSPIAGPLPEAFF.

The rearrangement joins TRBV2 to TRBJ2-2; possibly TRBD2 for D (6 bases). Germline lookup yields CDR1 SNHLY and CDR2 FYNNEI. With 6 bases removed from V and 2 bases from J, the gap between germline ends came to 10 bases. The CDR3 totals 14 residues. CDR3 coding DNA: TGTGCCAGCAGCGGGGGAATCAACACCGGGGAGCTGTTTTTT. This encodes CASSGGINTGELFF.

This clonotype was detected a few times. This sequence joins TRBV6-6 and TRBJ1-4; 9 bases are a match to TRBD1. The CDR3 contains 13 residues. Germline V gene sequence: CDR1 MNHNY, CDR2 SVGAGI (reference sequence). V shed 5 bases, J shed 10 bases, and the junction held 5 bases outside the gene matches. For the CDR3, the DNA is TGTGCCAGCAGTAACAGGGGGCAAGTAAAACTGTTTTTT. This sequence encodes CASSNRGQVKLFF.

The rearrangement uses TRBV5-1 and TRBJ2-1, with unresolved D. V dropped 0 bases and J dropped 4 bases, with 8 bases sitting between them. CDR1 and CDR2 from the germline V gene are SGHRS and YFSETQ. This CDR3 is built from 14 residues. The CDR3 loop is CASSLGWEYNEQFF. The CDR3 nucleotides read TGCGCCAGCAGCTTGGGTTGGGAATACAATGAGCAGTTCTTC.

The chain couples TRBV7-9 to TRBJ1-2; D call uncertain. The V end was cut by 5 bases, the J end by 4 bases, with 17 bases between. The CDR3 spans 15 residues. Germline CDR1 is SEHNR and CDR2 is FQNEAQ (reference sequence). CDR3 residues: CASSTGPLSGYGYTF. CDR3 coding DNA: TGTGCCAGCAGCACGGGCCCTCTAAGTGGCTATGGCTACACCTTC.

The V and J genes are TRBV5-1 and TRBJ2-1, with 7 positions matching TRBD2. The CDR3 consists of 16 residues. Trimming at V came to 3 bases and at J to 4 bases, leaving 10 bases not matched to a gene. The germline gives CDR1 SGHRS, CDR2 YFSETQ. CDR3: CASSYASGLLYNEQFF. The CDR3 DNA sequence: TGCGCCAGCAGCTACGCATCGGGACTACTTTACAATGAGCAGTTCTTC.

This clonotype was detected only a few times. V is TRBV29-1 and J is TRBJ2-1; possible D gene TRBD2, 6 bases. V shed 5 bases and J shed 6 bases, with 17 bases lying between them. Germline V gene lookup returns CDR1 SQVTM and CDR2 ANQGSEA. The CDR3 sequence is 14 residues long. The chain's CDR3 is CSVRWDWDLNEQFF. The DNA of the CDR3 is TGCAGCGTTCGGTGGGACTGGGATCTCAATGAGCAGTTCTTC.

The sample holds a few counts of this clonotype. The V call is TRBV5-1, the J call TRBJ1-1, with D perhaps TRBD1 (5 bases). CDR1 and CDR2 (germline): SGHRS, YFSETQ. The CDR3 runs to 15 residues. V was trimmed by 0 bases and J by 0 bases, leaving 9 bases between them. CDR3 in DNA: TGCGCCAGCAGCTTGGTGGGGCAGGTGAACACTGAAGCTTTCTTT. The encoded protein is CASSLVGQVNTEAFF.

The chain employs TRBV5-6 and TRBJ2-7; 13 nucleotides align to TRBD2. Losses at the gene ends were 4 bases for V and 3 bases for J; bases not matched to a gene: 16. Germline V lookup: CDR1 SGHDT, CDR2 YYEEEE. The CDR3 extends over 19 amino acids. CDR3 loop: CASSRTPGLAGPSLYEQYF. The CDR3 region has the DNA TGTGCCAGCAGCCGCACCCCGGGACTAGCGGGGCCCAGTCTCTACGAGCAGTACTTC.

This clonotype has only a few counts. The gene calls are TRBV6-1 and TRBJ2-3, with TRBD2 identical over 16 bases. This CDR3 spans 16 amino acids. Germline V CDR1 and CDR2: MNHNS, SASEGT. Trimming at V came to 6 bases and at J to 7 bases, leaving 7 bases not matched to a gene. CDR3 DNA: TGTGCCAGCAGGAGACCGGGACTAGCGGGGGGGAATACGCAGTATTTT. Amino acid sequence: CASRRPGLAGGNTQYF.

V gene TRBV4-3 combines with J gene TRBJ1-2, with D possibly TRBD1 on 5 matching bases. CDR3 size: 15 residues. Trimming left V 0 bases short and J 4 bases short, with 12 bases between. Germline V CDR1 and CDR2: LGHNA, YSLEER. The CDR3 loop reads CASSQETTGTYGYTF. The CDR3 coding sequence is TGCGCCAGCAGCCAAGAAACGACGGGGACCTATGGCTACACCTTC.

This chain connects TRBV7-8 to TRBJ2-1, with 8 bases lining up with TRBD1. Germline values: CDR1 SGHVS, CDR2 FQNEAQ. The CDR3 runs 15 residues. The V and J ends lost 5 bases and 8 bases, in that order; junction bases with no gene match: 11. CDR3 nucleotides: TGTGCCAGCAGCCCAGCCGGGACAGGCAAGGATGAGCAGTTCTTC. The encoded protein is CASSPAGTGKDEQFF.

The rearrangement links TRBV12-3 or TRBV12-4 to TRBJ1-3; no firm D call. The CDR3 covers 16 residues. Trimming pared 2 bases from V and 0 bases from J, leaving 11 bases between. CDR3 residues: CASSLRARTSGNTIYF. The CDR3, as DNA: TGTGCCAGCAGTTTAAGGGCGCGGACCTCTGGAAACACCATATATTTT.

This clonotype was counted many times. The rearrangement uses TRBV28 and TRBJ2-7, with D hard to call. CDR1 and CDR2 (germline): MDHEN, SYDVKM. This CDR3 contains 12 residues. Trimming took off 2 bases at V and 9 bases at J, with 11 bases between the two ends. The CDR3 region has the DNA TGTGCCAGCAGTTTAGGTAGGGAATGGCAGTACTTC. Its translation: CASSLGREWQYF.

This chain links TRBV3-1 with TRBJ2-7; D remains ambiguous. The CDR3 runs 15 residues. The germline V gene has CDR1 LGHDT and CDR2 YNNKEL (reference sequence). The ends were cut back, 1 base at V and 1 base at J, with 11 bases in the middle. CDR3 loop: CASSQVGVGSYEQYF. The CDR3 DNA follows: TGTGCCAGCAGCCAAGTTGGGGTAGGGTCCTACGAGCAGTACTTC.

The V gene is TRBV27, the J gene TRBJ2-3, with D perhaps given as TRBD1 or TRBD2 (6 bases each). From germline, CDR1 is MNHEY and CDR2 SMNVEV (reference sequence). Trimming shortened V by 8 bases and J by 2 bases, and 23 bases separated the two germline ends. This CDR3 comprises 17 residues. In nucleotides, the CDR3 is TGTGCCAGCTCCGAGGGCTCCCGGGGGCTCCTCACAGATACGCAGTATTTT. This codes for CASSEGSRGLLTDTQYF.

The V gene is TRBV5-5, the J gene TRBJ2-3, with 8 bases aligning to TRBD2. Germline V gene lookup returns CDR1 SGHKS and CDR2 YYEKEE (reference sequence). Unmatched junction bases numbered 8, after V lost 2 bases and J lost 0 bases. The CDR3 runs to 17 residues. In DNA, the CDR3 is TGTGCCAGCAGCTTCGGCGTATCGGGGGGGAGCACAGATACGCAGTATTTT. As protein: CASSFGVSGGSTDTQYF.

The chain recombines TRBV5-1 with TRBJ2-5; D is perhaps TRBD1 (6 bases). The CDR3 contains 16 residues. Germline loops: CDR1 SGHRS, CDR2 YFSETQ. Trimming shortened V by 1 base and J by 1 base, and 14 bases separated the two germline ends. The CDR3 DNA is TGCGCCAGCAGCTTGTTGGGGGCGTCCGGCCAAGAGACCCAGTACTTC. This sequence encodes CASSLLGASGQETQYF.

This sequence joins TRBV27 and TRBJ2-1; 12 bases line up with TRBD2. The J segment lost 6 bases and the V segment lost 4 bases, leaving 13 bases of the junction unmatched. CDR1 and CDR2 from the germline V gene are MNHEY and SMNVEV (reference sequence). The CDR3 length is 18 residues. The CDR3 loop is CASSSSPSGGAIANEQFF. DNA of the CDR3: TGTGCCAGCAGTTCCTCCCCTAGCGGGGGGGCCATCGCCAATGAGCAGTTCTTC.

The rearrangement uses TRBV15 and TRBJ1-6; 7 bases are a match to TRBD1. Germline loops: CDR1 LNHNV, CDR2 YYDKDF (reference sequence). The CDR3 extends over 15 amino acids. With V trimmed by 2 bases and J by 9 bases, 7 bases remained unmatched. The DNA for the CDR3 is TGTGCCACCAGCAGAAGCGGGACAGCGGGTTCACCCCTCCACTTT. It specifies CATSRSGTAGSPLHF.

This clonotype was found a few times. One end of the junction fails to match germline, which may point to a read error. The genes are TRBV4-2 and TRBJ1-4; unclear D gene. The CDR3 loop spans 14 amino acids. Germline CDR1 LGHNA, CDR2 YNFKEQ. The CDR3 nucleotides read TGTGCCAGCAGCCAAGATCACAGTACCATTATCAAGATTTTT. This encodes CASSQDHSTIIKIF.